Listed below are T cell receptor beta chains from one sample, sequenced in a study of CD8 T cell repertoires and HIV-1 epitope variants. The antigens of these receptors remain unknown. The repertoire was sequenced with immunoSEQ multiplex PCR; TCRdb's copy has only in-frame clones and lacks some. The table has around 3,000 clones, just under 65% seen once. The specimen sequenced was cultured CD8+ T cells derived from PBMCs. These receptor sequences come from a male donor with HIV. CDR3s include the opening cysteine and the closing phenylalanine or tryptophan. D genes are given only for firm matches. A clone size is listed for some rows: how often the clone was seen (once, few, many), or a class if it is expanded.

>-|-|TRBJ2-7|TRBV4-3
CASSQDFGTSGVSYEQYF
TGCGCCAGCAGCCAAGACTTTGGGACTTCTGGGGTCTCCTACGAGCAGTACTTC
>-|-|TRBJ2-3|TRBV7-9
CASSLATSGGNTDTQYF
TGTGCCAGCAGCTTAGCTACTTCTGGGGGAAACACAGATACGCAGTATTTT
>-|-|TRBJ2-3|TRBV11-2
CASSPSSFDTDTQYF
TGTGCCAGCAGCCCATCCTCCTTTGACACAGATACGCAGTATTTT
>-|-|TRBJ2-3|TRBV6-5
CASAPLSDTDTQYF
TGTGCCAGCGCACCTTTGAGCGACACAGATACGCAGTATTTT
>TRBD1|-|TRBJ1-2|TRBV7-8
CASSQGSGQGDGYTF
TGTGCCAGCAGCCAAGGGTCAGGCCAGGGGGATGGCTACACCTTC
>-|few|TRBJ1-6|TRBV28
CASSLEGLTLHF
TGTGCCAGCAGTCTAGAGGGCCTCACCCTCCACTTT
>-|-|TRBJ2-7|TRBV29-1
CSVDSGSSYEQYF
TGCAGCGTTGACTCGGGGAGCTCCTACGAGCAGTACTTC
>TRBD1|-|TRBJ2-1|TRBV9
CASSPWTGGNEQFF
TGTGCCAGCAGCCCGTGGACAGGGGGCAATGAGCAGTTCTTC
>-|-|TRBJ2-4|TRBV28
CASSLGAGNIQYF
TGTGCCAGCAGTTTAGGGGCTGGAAACATTCAGTACTTC
>-|-|TRBJ2-7|TRBV11-2
CASSGWSNPYEQYF
TGTGCCAGCAGCGGTTGGAGTAATCCCTACGAGCAGTACTTC
>-|few|TRBJ1-1|TRBV19
CASASGGITEAFF
TGTGCCAGTGCGTCGGGAGGGATCACTGAAGCTTTCTTT
>-|-|TRBJ2-1|TRBV27
CASSLLSRDLYNEQFF
TGTGCCAGCAGTTTATTGTCCAGAGACCTTTACAATGAGCAGTTCTTC
>-|-|TRBJ2-2|TRBV6-4
CASSAGDTGELFF
TGTGCCAGCAGTGCAGGGGACACCGGGGAGCTGTTTTTT
>TRBD1|-|TRBJ2-7|TRBV27
CASSRDRKNYEQYF
TGTGCCAGCAGTAGGGACAGGAAAAACTACGAGCAGTACTTC
>-|few|TRBJ1-1|TRBV4-3
CASSQEPMNTEAFF
TGCGCCAGCAGCCAAGAACCCATGAACACTGAAGCTTTCTTT
>-|once|TRBJ2-1|TRBV6-1
CASSDYHPAGHNEQFF
TGTGCCAGCAGTGACTACCATCCTGCGGGTCACAATGAGCAGTTCTTC
>-|-|TRBJ2-7|TRBV6-6
CASSHDKSYEQYF
TGTGCCAGCTCACATGACAAATCCTACGAGCAGTACTTC
>-|-|TRBJ2-1|TRBV4-1
CASSQVLGGPYNEQFF
TGCGCCAGCAGCCAAGTATTAGGAGGCCCCTACAATGAGCAGTTCTTC
>TRBD2|-|TRBJ2-3|TRBV7-2
CASSLALGLAGLNSTDTQYF
TGTGCCAGCAGCTTAGCCCTGGGACTAGCGGGACTAAATAGCACAGATACGCAGTATTTT
>-|once|TRBJ1-4|TRBV9
CASSVDLTGGKLFF
TGTGCCAGCAGCGTAGACCTCACTGGCGGAAAACTGTTTTTT
>-|-|TRBJ1-1|TRBV7-9
CASSLPASTEAFF
TGTGCCAGCAGCTTACCTGCGTCGACTGAAGCTTTCTTT
>-|medium-sized|TRBJ2-3|TRBV28
CASRRGTYYTDTQYF
TGTGCCAGCAGACGCGGGACTTACTACACAGATACGCAGTATTTT
>TRBD2|-|TRBJ2-1|TRBV28
CASSLLAGTSGRGAYNEQFF
TGTGCCAGCAGTCTCCTCGCCGGGACTAGCGGGAGGGGGGCCTACAATGAGCAGTTCTTC
>TRBD1|-|TRBJ2-2|TRBV30
CAWSGRGLGTGELFF
TGTGCCTGGAGTGGAAGGGGGCTGGGCACCGGGGAGCTGTTTTTT
>-|few|TRBJ2-2|TRBV11-2
CASSLARRTGELFF
TGTGCCAGCAGCTTAGCCCGGAGGACCGGGGAGCTGTTTTTT
>-|-|TRBJ1-1|TRBV29-1
CSVPSGAGGVTEAFF
TGCAGCGTCCCGAGCGGGGCAGGAGGGGTAACTGAAGCTTTCTTT
>TRBD1|-|TRBJ1-1|TRBV5-1
CASRETGTNTEAFF
TGCGCCAGCAGGGAGACAGGGACGAACACTGAAGCTTTCTTT
>-|-|TRBJ1-2|TRBV19
CASSIEGQEINYGYTF
TGTGCCAGTAGTATAGAAGGGCAGGAAATTAACTATGGCTACACCTTC